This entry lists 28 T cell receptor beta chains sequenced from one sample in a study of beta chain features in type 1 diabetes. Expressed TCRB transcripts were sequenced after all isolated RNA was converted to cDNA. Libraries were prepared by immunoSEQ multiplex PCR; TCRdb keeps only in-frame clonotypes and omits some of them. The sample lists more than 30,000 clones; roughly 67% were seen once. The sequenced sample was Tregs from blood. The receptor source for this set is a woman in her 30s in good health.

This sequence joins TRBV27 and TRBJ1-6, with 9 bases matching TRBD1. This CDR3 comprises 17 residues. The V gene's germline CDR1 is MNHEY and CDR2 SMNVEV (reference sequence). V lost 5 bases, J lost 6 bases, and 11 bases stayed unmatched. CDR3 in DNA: TGTGCCAGCAGTATCAAGGGACAGGGAAGGGTTAATTCACCCCTCCACTTT. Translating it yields CASSIKGQGRVNSPLHF.

The CDR3 bases are TGTGCCACCGGGAGAGGCACCGGGGAGCTGTTTTTT. Translation: CATGRGTGELFF. The chain uses TRBV19 and TRBJ2-2; tentatively, D is TRBD2 (6 bases). The CDR3 extends over 12 amino acids. The V end lost 10 bases, the J end lost 4 bases, and 10 bases lay between the germline ends. CDR1 is LNHDA, CDR2 SQIVND, per germline (reference sequence).

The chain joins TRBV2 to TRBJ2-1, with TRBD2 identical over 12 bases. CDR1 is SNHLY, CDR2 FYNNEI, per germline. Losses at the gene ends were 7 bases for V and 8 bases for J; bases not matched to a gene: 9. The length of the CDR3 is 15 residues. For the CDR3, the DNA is TGTGCCAGCAACCGACTAGCGGGAGTTCGGGATGAGCAGTTCTTC. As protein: CASNRLAGVRDEQFF.

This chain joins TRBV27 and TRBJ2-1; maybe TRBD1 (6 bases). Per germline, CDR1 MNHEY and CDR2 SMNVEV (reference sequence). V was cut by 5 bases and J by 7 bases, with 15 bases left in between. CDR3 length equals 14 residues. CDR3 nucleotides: TGTGCCAGCAGTGTACAGGGAAGGTCAAATGAGCAGTTCTTC. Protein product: CASSVQGRSNEQFF.

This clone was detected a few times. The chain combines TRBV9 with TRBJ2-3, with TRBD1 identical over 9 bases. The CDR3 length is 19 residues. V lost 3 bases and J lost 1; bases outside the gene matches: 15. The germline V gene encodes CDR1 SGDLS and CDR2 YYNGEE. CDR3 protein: CASSDRTGGIRFGTDTQYF. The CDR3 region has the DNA TGTGCCAGCAGCGATCGCACAGGGGGCATTCGGTTTGGCACAGATACGCAGTATTTT. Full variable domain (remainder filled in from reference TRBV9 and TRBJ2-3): DSGVTQTPKHLITATGQRVTLRCSPRSGDLSVYWYQQSLDQGLQFLIQYYNGEERAKGNILERFSAQQFPDLHSELNLSSLELGDSALYFCASSDRTGGIRFGTDTQYFGPGTRLTVL.

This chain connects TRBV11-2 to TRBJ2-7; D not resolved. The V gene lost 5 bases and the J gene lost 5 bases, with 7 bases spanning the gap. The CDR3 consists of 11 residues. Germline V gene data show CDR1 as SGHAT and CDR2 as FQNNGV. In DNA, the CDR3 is TGTGCCAGCAGCATATCCCACGAGCAGTACTTC. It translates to CASSISHEQYF.

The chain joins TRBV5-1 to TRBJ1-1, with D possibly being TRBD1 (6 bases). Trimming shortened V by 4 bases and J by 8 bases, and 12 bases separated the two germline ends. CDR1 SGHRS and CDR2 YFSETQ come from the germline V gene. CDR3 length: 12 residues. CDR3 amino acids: CASSPGQQEAFF. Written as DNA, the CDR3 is TGCGCCAGCAGCCCCGGACAGCAGGAAGCTTTCTTT.

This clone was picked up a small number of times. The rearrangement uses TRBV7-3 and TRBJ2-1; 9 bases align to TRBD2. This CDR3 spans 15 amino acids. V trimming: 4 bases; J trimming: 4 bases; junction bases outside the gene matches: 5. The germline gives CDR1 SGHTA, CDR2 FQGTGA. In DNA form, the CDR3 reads TGTGCCAGCAGCTCCCGTCTAGCGGGGTACAATGAGCAGTTCTTC. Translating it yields CASSSRLAGYNEQFF.

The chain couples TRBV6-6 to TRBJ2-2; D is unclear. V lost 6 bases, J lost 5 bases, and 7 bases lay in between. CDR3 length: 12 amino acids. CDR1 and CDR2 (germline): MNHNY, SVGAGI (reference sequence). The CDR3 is CASSPFTGELFF. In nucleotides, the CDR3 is TGTGCCAGCAGCCCTTTTACCGGGGAGCTGTTTTTT.

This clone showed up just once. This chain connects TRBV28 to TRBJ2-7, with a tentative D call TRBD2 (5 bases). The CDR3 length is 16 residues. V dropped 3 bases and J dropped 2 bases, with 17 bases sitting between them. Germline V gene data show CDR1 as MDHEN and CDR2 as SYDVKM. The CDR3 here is CASSFPWNSATYEQYF. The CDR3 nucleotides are TGTGCCAGCAGTTTTCCTTGGAATAGCGCAACCTACGAGCAGTACTTC.

The CDR3, as DNA: TGTGCCAGCAGCTTCGGTGGGAACACTGAAGCTTTCTTT. Translating it yields CASSFGGNTEAFF. The V and J genes are TRBV7-9 and TRBJ1-1; D gene ambiguous. Per germline, CDR1 SEHNR and CDR2 FQNEAQ (reference sequence). Trimming removed 3 bases from V and 1 base from J, with 6 bases in between. This CDR3 comprises 13 residues.

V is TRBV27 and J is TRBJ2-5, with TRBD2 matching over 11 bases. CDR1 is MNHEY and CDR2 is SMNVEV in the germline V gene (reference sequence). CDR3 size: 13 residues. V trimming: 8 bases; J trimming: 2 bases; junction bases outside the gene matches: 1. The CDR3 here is CASRLAGQETQYF. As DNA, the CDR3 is TGTGCCAGCCGACTAGCGGGGCAAGAGACCCAGTACTTC.

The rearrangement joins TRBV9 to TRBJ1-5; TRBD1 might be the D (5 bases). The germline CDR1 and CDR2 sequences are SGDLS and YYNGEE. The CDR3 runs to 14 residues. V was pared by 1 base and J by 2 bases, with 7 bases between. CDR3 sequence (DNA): TGTGCCAGCAGCGTAAGGGGCCGCAATCAGCCCCAGCATTTT. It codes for CASSVRGRNQPQHF.

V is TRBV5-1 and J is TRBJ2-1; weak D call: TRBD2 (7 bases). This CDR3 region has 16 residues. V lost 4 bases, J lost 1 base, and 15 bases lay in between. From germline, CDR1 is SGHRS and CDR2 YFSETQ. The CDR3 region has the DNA TGCGCCAGCAGCACCCTAGGGGGAGGGTCCTACAATGAGCAGTTCTTC. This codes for CASSTLGGGSYNEQFF.

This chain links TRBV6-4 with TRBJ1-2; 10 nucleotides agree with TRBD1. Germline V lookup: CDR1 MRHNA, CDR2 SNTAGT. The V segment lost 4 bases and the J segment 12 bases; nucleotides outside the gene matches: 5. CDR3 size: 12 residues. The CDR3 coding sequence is TGTGCCAGCAGTGCGACAGGGGGCCCGCACACCTTC. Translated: CASSATGGPHTF.

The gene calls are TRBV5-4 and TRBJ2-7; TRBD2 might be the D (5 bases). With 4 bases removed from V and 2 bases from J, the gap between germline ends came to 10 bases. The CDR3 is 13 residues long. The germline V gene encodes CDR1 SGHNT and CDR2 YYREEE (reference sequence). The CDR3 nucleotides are TGTGCCAGCAGCCCGGGATCAACCTACGAGCAGTACTTC. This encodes CASSPGSTYEQYF.

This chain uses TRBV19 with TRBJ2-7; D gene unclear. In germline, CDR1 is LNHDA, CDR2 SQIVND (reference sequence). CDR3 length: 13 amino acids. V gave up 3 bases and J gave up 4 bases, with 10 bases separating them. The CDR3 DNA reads TGTGCCAGTAGTATCCGCGCCGGGTACGAGCAGTACTTC. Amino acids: CASSIRAGYEQYF.

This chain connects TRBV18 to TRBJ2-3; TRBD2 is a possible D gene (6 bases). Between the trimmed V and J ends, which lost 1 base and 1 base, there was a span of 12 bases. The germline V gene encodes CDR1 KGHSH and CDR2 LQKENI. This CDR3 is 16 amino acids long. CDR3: CASSPRVERGTDTQYF. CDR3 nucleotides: TGTGCCAGCTCACCACGAGTCGAGCGGGGCACAGATACGCAGTATTTT. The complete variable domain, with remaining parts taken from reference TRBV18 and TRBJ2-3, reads NAGVMQNPRHLVRRRGQEARLRCSPMKGHSHVYWYRQLPEEGLKFMVYLQKENIIDESGMPKERFSAEFPKEGPSILRIQQVVRGDSAAYFCASSPRVERGTDTQYFGPGTRLTVL.

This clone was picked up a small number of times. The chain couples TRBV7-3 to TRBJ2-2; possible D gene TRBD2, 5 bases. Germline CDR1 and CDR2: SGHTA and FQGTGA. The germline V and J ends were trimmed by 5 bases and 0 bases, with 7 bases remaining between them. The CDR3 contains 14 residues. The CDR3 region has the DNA TGTGCCAGCAGCCGGGGAGCGAACACCGGGGAGCTGTTTTTT. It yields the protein CASSRGANTGELFF. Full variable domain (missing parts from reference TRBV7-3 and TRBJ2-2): GAGVSQTPSNKVTEKGKYVELRCDPISGHTALYWYRQSLGQGPEFLIYFQGTGAADDSGLPNDRFFAVRPEGSVSTLKIQRTERGDSAVYLCASSRGANTGELFFGEGSRLTVL.

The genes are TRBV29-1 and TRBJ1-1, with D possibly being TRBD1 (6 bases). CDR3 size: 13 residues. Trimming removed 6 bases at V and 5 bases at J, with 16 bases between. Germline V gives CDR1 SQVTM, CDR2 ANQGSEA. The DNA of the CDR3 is TGCAGCGTAGGATCTCAGGGGCGAACTGAAGCTTTCTTT. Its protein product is CSVGSQGRTEAFF.

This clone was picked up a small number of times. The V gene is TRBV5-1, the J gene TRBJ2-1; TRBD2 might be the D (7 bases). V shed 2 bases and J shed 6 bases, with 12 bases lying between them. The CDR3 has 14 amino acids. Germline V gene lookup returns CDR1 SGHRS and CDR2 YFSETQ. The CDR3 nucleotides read TGCGCCAGCAGCTTATGGGCGGGGGCCAATGAGCAGTTCTTC. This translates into CASSLWAGANEQFF.

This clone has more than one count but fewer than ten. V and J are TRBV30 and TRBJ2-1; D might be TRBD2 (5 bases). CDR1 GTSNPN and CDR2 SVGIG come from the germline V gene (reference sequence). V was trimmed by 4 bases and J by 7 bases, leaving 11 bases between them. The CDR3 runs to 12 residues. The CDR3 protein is CAWKRVPNEQFF. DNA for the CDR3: TGTGCCTGGAAGAGGGTTCCTAATGAGCAGTTCTTC. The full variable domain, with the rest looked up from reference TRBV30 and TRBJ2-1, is SQTIHQWPATLVQPVGSPLSLECTVEGTSNPNLYWYRQAAGRGLQLLFYSVGIGQISSEVPQNLSASRPQDRQFILSSKKLLLSDSGFYLCAWKRVPNEQFFGPGTRLTVL.

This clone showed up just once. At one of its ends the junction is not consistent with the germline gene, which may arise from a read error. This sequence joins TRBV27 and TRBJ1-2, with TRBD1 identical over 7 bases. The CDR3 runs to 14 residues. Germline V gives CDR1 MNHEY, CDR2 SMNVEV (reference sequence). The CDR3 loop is CASKPGTEAPLRIF. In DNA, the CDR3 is TGTGCCAGCAAACCCGGGACAGAAGCCCCCTTAAGGATCTTC.

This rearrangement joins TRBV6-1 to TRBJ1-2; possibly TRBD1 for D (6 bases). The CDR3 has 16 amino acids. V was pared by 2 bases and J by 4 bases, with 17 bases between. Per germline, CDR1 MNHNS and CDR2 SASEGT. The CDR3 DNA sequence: TGTGCCAGCAGTGAATCACACGGGGGGGCTCGCTATGGCTACACCTTC. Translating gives CASSESHGGARYGYTF.

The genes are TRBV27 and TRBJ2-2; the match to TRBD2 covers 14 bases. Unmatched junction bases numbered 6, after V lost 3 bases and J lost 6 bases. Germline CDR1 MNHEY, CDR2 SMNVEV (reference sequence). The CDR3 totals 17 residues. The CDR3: CASSFQGLAGVPGELFF. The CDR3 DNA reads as TGTGCCAGCAGTTTCCAGGGACTAGCGGGAGTCCCCGGGGAGCTGTTTTTT.

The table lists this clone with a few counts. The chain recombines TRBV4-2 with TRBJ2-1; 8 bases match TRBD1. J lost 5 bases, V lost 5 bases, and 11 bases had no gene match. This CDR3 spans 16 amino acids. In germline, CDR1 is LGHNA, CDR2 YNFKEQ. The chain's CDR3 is CASSSVVAGGHNEQFF. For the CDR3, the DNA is TGTGCCAGCAGCTCTGTGGTGGCAGGGGGCCACAATGAGCAGTTCTTC.

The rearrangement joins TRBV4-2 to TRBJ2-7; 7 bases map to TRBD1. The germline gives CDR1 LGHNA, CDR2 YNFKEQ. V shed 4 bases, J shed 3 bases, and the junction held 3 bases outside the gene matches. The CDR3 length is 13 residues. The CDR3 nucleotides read TGTGCCAGCAGCCTGGGACAGCTCTACGAGCAGTACTTC. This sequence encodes CASSLGQLYEQYF.

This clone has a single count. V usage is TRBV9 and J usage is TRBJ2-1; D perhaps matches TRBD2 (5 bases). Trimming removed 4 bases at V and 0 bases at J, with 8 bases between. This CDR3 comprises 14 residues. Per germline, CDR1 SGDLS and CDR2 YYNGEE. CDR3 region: CASSPGSSYNEQFF. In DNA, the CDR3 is TGTGCCAGCAGCCCGGGGAGCTCCTACAATGAGCAGTTCTTC.